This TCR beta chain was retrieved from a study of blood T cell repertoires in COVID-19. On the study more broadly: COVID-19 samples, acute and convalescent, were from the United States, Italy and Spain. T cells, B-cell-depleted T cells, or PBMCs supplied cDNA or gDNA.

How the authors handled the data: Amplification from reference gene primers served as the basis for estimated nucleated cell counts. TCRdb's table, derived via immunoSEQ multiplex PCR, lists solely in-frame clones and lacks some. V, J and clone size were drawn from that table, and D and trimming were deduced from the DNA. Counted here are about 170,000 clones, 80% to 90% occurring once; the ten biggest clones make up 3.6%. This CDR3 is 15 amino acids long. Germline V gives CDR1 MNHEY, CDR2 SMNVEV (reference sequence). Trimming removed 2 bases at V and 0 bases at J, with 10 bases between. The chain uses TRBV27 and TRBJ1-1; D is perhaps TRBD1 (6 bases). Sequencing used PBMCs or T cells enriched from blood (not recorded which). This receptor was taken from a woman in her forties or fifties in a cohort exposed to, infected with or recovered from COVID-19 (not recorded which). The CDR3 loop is CASSLSRGMNTEAFF. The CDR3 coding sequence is TGTGCCAGCAGTTTAAGTAGGGGGATGAACACTGAAGCTTTCTTT.